This T cell receptor (beta chain) came from a study of T cell repertoires in cytomegalovirus infection. TCRdb independently ran MiXCR on the reads; one entry per CDR3 protein. This sample has about 300,000 distinct CDR3 sequences, with more than 20% found just once. This clonotype was seen many times. The CDR3 length is 18 residues. Trimming at V came to 4 bases and at J to 1 base, leaving 9 bases not matched to a gene. Germline lookup yields CDR1 SGHTA and CDR2 FQGNSA. Sequences were obtained from PBMCs. The source is a human donor in good health (CMV status not recorded). Some clones in this sample may be carry-over from other donors' samples. The chain recombines TRBV7-2 with TRBJ2-4; TRBD2 aligns across 11 bases. CDR3 sequence: CASSSPGLADGAKNIQYF. CDR3 in DNA: TGTGCCAGCAGCTCGCCGGGACTAGCGGACGGGGCCAAAAACATTCAGTACTTC.